These 21 T cell receptor beta chains originate from one sample sequenced in a study of T-cell memory formation after mild COVID-19. TCRdb re-derived calls from the 5' RACE reads in MiXCR, one entry per CDR3 protein. The sample includes 540,000 or so distinct CDR3 sequences, roughly 21% seen only once; the top ten take about 12%. Sample: PBMCs or a T cell subset sorted from them (not recorded which). The receptors were gathered from an adult woman who had mild COVID-19 (a few samples of this study predate the infection). Cell type and time point are not known.

This chain joins TRBV6-5 and TRBJ1-3; a weak D match, TRBD1 (5 bases). The CDR3 extends over 14 amino acids. CDR1 is MNHEY, CDR2 SVGAGI, per germline. V was shortened by 8 bases and J by 0 bases, with 11 bases between the two germline ends. As DNA, the CDR3 is TGTGCCAGCTCTTGGGACCCCTCTGGAAACACCATATATTTT. As protein: CASSWDPSGNTIYF.

This clonotype was found many times. The rearrangement links TRBV12-3 or TRBV12-4 to TRBJ2-4; D not certain. Trimming shortened V by 3 bases and J by 2 bases, and 14 bases separated the two germline ends. The CDR3 runs 16 residues. The CDR3 region is CASSLWSTSTKNIQYF. The CDR3 DNA follows: TGTGCCAGCAGTTTGTGGAGCACCTCTACCAAAAACATTCAGTACTTC.

The gene calls are TRBV7-8 and TRBJ2-3, with 11 positions matching TRBD2. This CDR3 is built from 19 residues. CDR1 and CDR2 from the germline V gene are SGHVS and FQNEAQ. V dropped 5 bases and J dropped 2; count of bases not matched to a gene: 15. The CDR3 loop reads CASSLLQTSGKRTTDTQYF. The CDR3 DNA reads as TGTGCCAGCAGCCTCCTTCAGACTAGCGGGAAACGCACCACAGATACGCAGTATTTT.

The rearrangement links TRBV6-4 to TRBJ1-5; 8 bases line up with TRBD1. This CDR3 comprises 23 residues. The V segment lost 2 bases and the J segment 0 bases; nucleotides outside the gene matches: 24. CDR1 MRHNA and CDR2 SNTAGT come from the germline V gene. CDR3 loop: CASSDSRRGPLGIALISNQPQHF. The CDR3 DNA is TGTGCCAGCAGTGACAGCCGCAGGGGGCCACTGGGAATCGCTCTTATTAGCAATCAGCCCCAGCATTTT.

The table lists this clonotype with a few counts. The V and J genes are TRBV11-2 and TRBJ2-3, with 9 bases matching TRBD1. The V segment lost 6 bases and the J segment 7 bases; nucleotides outside the gene matches: 11. There are 15 residues in the CDR3. The V gene's germline CDR1 is SGHAT and CDR2 FQNNGV. The CDR3 sequence: CASRHPGQGKNTQYF. CDR3 coding DNA: TGTGCCAGCAGACATCCGGGACAGGGTAAAAATACGCAGTATTTT. Full variable domain (remainder filled in from reference TRBV11-2 and TRBJ2-3): EAGVAQSPRYKIIEKRQSVAFWCNPISGHATLYWYQQILGQGPKLLIQFQNNGVVDDSQLPKDRFSAERLKGVDSTLKIQPAKLEDSAVYLCASRHPGQGKNTQYFGPGTRLTVL.

Ten or more counts support this clonotype. The chain has TRBV6-5 and TRBJ2-5; D is undetermined. Per the germline V gene, CDR1 is MNHEY and CDR2 is SVGAGI. The V gene lost 5 bases and the J gene lost 1 base, with 11 bases spanning the gap. The CDR3 is 14 amino acids. The CDR3 here is CASSPRQVQETQYF. The DNA of the CDR3 is TGTGCCAGCAGTCCCCGCCAGGTCCAAGAGACCCAGTACTTC.

V usage is TRBV11-2 and J usage is TRBJ2-7; D unresolved. V was cut by 0 bases and J by 0 bases, with 12 bases left in between. Germline lookup yields CDR1 SGHAT and CDR2 FQNNGV. The CDR3 covers 16 residues. The CDR3 DNA is TGTGCCAGCAGCTTAGACAGTGGCAGTCCCTCCTACGAGCAGTACTTC. It translates to CASSLDSGSPSYEQYF. The full variable domain, its missing parts supplied by reference TRBV11-2 and TRBJ2-7, is EAGVAQSPRYKIIEKRQSVAFWCNPISGHATLYWYQQILGQGPKLLIQFQNNGVVDDSQLPKDRFSAERLKGVDSTLKIQPAKLEDSAVYLCASSLDSGSPSYEQYFGPGTRLTVT.

The gene calls are TRBV5-5 and TRBJ2-1; TRBD2 aligns across 12 bases. Germline loops: CDR1 SGHKS, CDR2 YYEKEE (reference sequence). V gave up 0 bases and J gave up 7 bases; unmatched junction bases: 11. The length of the CDR3 is 18 residues. The CDR3 coding sequence is TGTGCCAGCAGCTTGGGGCTAGCGGGAGGGCCCGTGAATAATGAGCAGTTCTTC. This codes for CASSLGLAGGPVNNEQFF.

This clonotype was observed many times. The chain is built from TRBV29-1 and TRBJ2-2; D is unclear. The V gene's germline CDR1 is SQVTM and CDR2 ANQGSEA. V lost 3 bases, J lost 1 base, and 0 bases lay in between. There are 11 residues in the CDR3. This CDR3 is CSVENTGELFF. CDR3 bases: TGCAGCGTTGAGAACACCGGGGAGCTGTTTTTT.

The DNA for the CDR3 is TGTGCCAGCAGTGAATGGTTAGGGTCGGACGAGCAGTACTTC. This translates into CASSEWLGSDEQYF. The genes are TRBV25-1 and TRBJ2-7; D is uncertain. This CDR3 is built from 14 residues. The V end was cut by 1 base, the J end by 5 bases, with 12 bases between. Per germline, CDR1 MGHDK and CDR2 SYGVNS.

This clonotype was seen a few times. This chain uses TRBV24-1 with TRBJ2-2; 10 positions agree with TRBD1. The V gene's germline CDR1 is KGHDR and CDR2 SFDVKD. With 10 bases clipped from V and 5 bases from J, the junction kept 12 bases outside the gene matches. The CDR3 spans 16 residues. The CDR3 DNA follows: TGTGCCACGTCCCTAATGGGACAGGGGAAGACCGGGGAGCTGTTTTTT. It codes for CATSLMGQGKTGELFF.

In its sample, this clonotype was seen a few times. The chain has TRBV20-1 and TRBJ2-7; the D is unclear. Looked up from germline, CDR1 is DFQATT and CDR2 is SNEGSKA (reference sequence). Trimming shortened V by 3 bases and J by 0 bases, and 15 bases separated the two germline ends. The CDR3 runs to 15 residues. The CDR3 loop is CSARAKDGRSYEQYF. CDR3 DNA sequence: TGCAGTGCTAGGGCTAAAGACGGACGCTCCTACGAGCAGTACTTC.

This chain joins TRBV6-5 and TRBJ2-5; TRBD2 matches 7 bases. This CDR3 comprises 14 residues. CDR1 and CDR2 (germline): MNHEY, SVGAGI. Germline trimming cut 5 bases from V and 5 bases from J; bases unmatched to any gene: 8. CDR3 DNA sequence: TGTGCCAGCAGTCCTCCGGGACTAAGGGAGACCCAGTACTTC. It specifies CASSPPGLRETQYF.

V is TRBV12-3 or TRBV12-4 and J is TRBJ1-1, with TRBD1 as a possible D gene (6 bases). The CDR3 runs to 16 residues. Trimming left V 5 bases short and J 0 bases short, with 16 bases between. The CDR3 sequence: CASSRETGLMNTEAFF. Written as DNA, the CDR3 is TGTGCCAGCAGTCGAGAGACAGGACTCATGAACACTGAAGCTTTCTTT.

V usage is TRBV4-1 and J usage is TRBJ2-7; 9 bases match TRBD1. Per the germline V gene, CDR1 is MGHRA and CDR2 is YSYEKL. V trimming: 1 base; J trimming: 0 bases; junction bases outside the gene matches: 4. There are 16 residues in the CDR3. The chain's CDR3 is CASSQARDRDSYEQYF. In DNA, the CDR3 is TGCGCCAGCAGCCAAGCAAGGGACAGGGACTCCTACGAGCAGTACTTC.

The chain combines TRBV24-1 with TRBJ2-3; 9 bases align to TRBD2. Germline V gives CDR1 KGHDR, CDR2 SFDVKD. The CDR3 contains 15 residues. J was trimmed by 2 bases and V by 9 bases; bases with no gene match: 8. The CDR3 nucleotides are TGTGCCACCCATAGCGGGAGTGCCCCCACAGATACGCAGTATTTT. As protein: CATHSGSAPTDTQYF.

V and J are TRBV4-1 and TRBJ1-5, with D hard to call. V lost 5 bases and J 1 base, leaving 9 bases between the germline ends. CDR3 length: 14 amino acids. Germline CDR1 reads MGHRA; CDR2 reads YSYEKL. CDR3 nucleotides: TGCGCCAGCAGCAGGGAGAGGAGCAATCAGCCCCAGCATTTT. Residues: CASSRERSNQPQHF.

The V gene is TRBV24-1, the J gene TRBJ2-7, with D tentatively TRBD1 (6 bases). Germline-derived CDR1 and CDR2 are KGHDR and SFDVKD. V lost 2 bases and J 2 bases, leaving 12 bases between the germline ends. CDR3 length equals 15 residues. The CDR3: CATSDSGAGAYEQYF. The CDR3, as DNA: TGTGCCACCAGTGATTCTGGGGCAGGGGCCTACGAGCAGTACTTC.

This clonotype has only a few counts. The chain joins TRBV24-1 to TRBJ2-7; TRBD1 agrees at 8 bases. The V segment lost 2 bases and the J segment 4 bases; nucleotides outside the gene matches: 6. In germline, CDR1 is KGHDR, CDR2 SFDVKD. The CDR3 runs to 15 residues. The CDR3 DNA sequence: TGTGCCACCAGTGATTCGTGGACAGGGCGGTACGAGCAGTACTTC. Its protein is CATSDSWTGRYEQYF.

The rearrangement joins TRBV7-8 to TRBJ2-5; D is tentatively TRBD1 or TRBD2 (6 bases each). CDR3 length: 15 residues. Germline V CDR1 and CDR2: SGHVS, FQNEAQ. Trimming took off 2 bases at V and 5 bases at J, with 15 bases between the two ends. In nucleotides, the CDR3 is TGTGCCAGCAGCTTAAGCTCAGGGGCGGGGGAGACCCAGTACTTC. This sequence encodes CASSLSSGAGETQYF.

V and J are TRBV25-1 and TRBJ2-1, with TRBD1 identical over 12 bases. Germline loops: CDR1 MGHDK, CDR2 SYGVNS. V lost 7 bases to trimming and J lost 8 bases; unmatched junction nucleotides: 6. The CDR3 spans 14 residues. The CDR3: CASMGTGGMDEQFF. In DNA, the CDR3 is TGTGCCAGCATGGGGACAGGGGGCATGGATGAGCAGTTCTTC.